The 32 T cell receptor beta chains below come from one sample, sequenced in a study of blood T cell repertoires in COVID-19. Generated by immunoSEQ multiplex PCR, the TCRdb table keeps only in-frame clones and is missing some. The sample consists of about 110,000 clones, about four fifths of them appearing once. The specimen was peripheral blood. These receptors were obtained from a woman aged 70-85 years with acute or convalescent COVID-19.

The rearrangement uses TRBV6-6 and TRBJ2-7; 7 positions agree with TRBD1. There are 15 residues in the CDR3. Germline V gene data show CDR1 as MNHNY and CDR2 as SVGAGI (reference sequence). Trimming took 9 bases from V and 1 from J; bases not matched to a gene: 12. The CDR3 protein is CASLLPGTASYEQYF. In nucleotides, the CDR3 is TGTGCCAGTCTGCTTCCCGGGACAGCTTCCTACGAGCAGTACTTC.

This chain uses TRBV30 with TRBJ2-7; weak D call: TRBD2 (6 bases). This CDR3 region has 12 residues. V gave up 6 bases and J gave up 1 base, with 10 bases separating them. Germline CDR1 GTSNPN, CDR2 SVGIG (reference sequence). CDR3 amino acids: CACRGLSYEQYF. CDR3 nucleotides: TGTGCCTGCCGGGGGTTGTCCTACGAGCAGTACTTC.

This rearrangement joins TRBV10-1 to TRBJ2-7; TRBD1 matches 10 bases. V shed 7 bases, J shed 7 bases, and the junction held 10 bases outside the gene matches. This CDR3 has 14 amino acids. Per the germline V gene, CDR1 is WNHNN and CDR2 is SYGVQD (reference sequence). DNA for the CDR3: TGCGCCAGCACCCCAGACAGGGGGCGAGGAGAGCAGTACTTC. Protein product: CASTPDRGRGEQYF.

This clone was detected only a few times. This chain links TRBV5-8 with TRBJ1-2, with 7 positions matching TRBD1. In germline, CDR1 is SGHTS, CDR2 YDEGEE. This CDR3 region has 14 residues. With 1 base clipped from V and 8 bases from J, the junction kept 8 bases outside the gene matches. The CDR3 DNA reads TGTGCCAGCAGCTTGAAGGGGGCAGGCGGAGGCTACACCTTC. It yields the protein CASSLKGAGGGYTF.

This chain joins TRBV24-1 and TRBJ1-2, with a tentative D call TRBD1 (6 bases). There are 15 residues in the CDR3. Germline V lookup: CDR1 KGHDR, CDR2 SFDVKD. V shed 5 bases and J shed 8 bases, with 20 bases lying between them. The CDR3 spells CATSGRTGTSAGYTF. CDR3 in DNA: TGTGCCACCAGTGGGCGAACAGGGACTAGTGCAGGCTACACCTTC.

The chain has TRBV7-2 and TRBJ2-3; no definite D call. This CDR3 region has 14 residues. Looked up from germline, CDR1 is SGHTA and CDR2 is FQGNSA. Trimming shortened V by 5 bases and J by 3 bases, and 12 bases separated the two germline ends. The CDR3 spells CASSPLETTDTQYF. Here the CDR3 DNA reads TGTGCCAGCAGCCCCCTTGAAACTACAGATACGCAGTATTTT.

This clone was counted only a few times. The genes are TRBV29-1 and TRBJ1-5; TRBD1 is a possible D gene (6 bases). Germline-derived CDR1 and CDR2 are SQVTM and ANQGSEA. The V gene lost 4 bases and the J gene lost 7 bases, with 17 bases spanning the gap. The length of the CDR3 is 14 residues. The CDR3 DNA reads as TGCAGCGTTGTATGGGAACAGGGAAACCAGCCCCAGCATTTT. Translated: CSVVWEQGNQPQHF.

This clone was observed a single time. The gene calls are TRBV19 and TRBJ1-2; maybe TRBD1 (6 bases). This CDR3 has 14 amino acids. Trimming took 4 bases from V and 4 from J, leaving 13 bases between them. Germline CDR1 and CDR2: LNHDA and SQIVND (reference sequence). In nucleotides, the CDR3 is TGTGCCAGTAGTAACCTACAGGGCTTCTATGGCTACACCTTC. Translation gives CASSNLQGFYGYTF.

The chain employs TRBV11-2 and TRBJ1-1; D is possibly TRBD1 (5 bases). Germline V gene sequence: CDR1 SGHAT, CDR2 FQNNGV. The CDR3 is 14 residues long. V was pared by 3 bases and J by 3 bases, with 11 bases between. CDR3: CASSFGRADTEAFF. CDR3 DNA sequence: TGTGCCAGCAGCTTTGGCAGGGCGGACACTGAAGCTTTCTTT. Complete variable domain (other parts from reference TRBV11-2 and TRBJ1-1): EAGVAQSPRYKIIEKRQSVAFWCNPISGHATLYWYQQILGQGPKLLIQFQNNGVVDDSQLPKDRFSAERLKGVDSTLKIQPAKLEDSAVYLCASSFGRADTEAFFGQGTRLTVV.

This chain joins TRBV10-1 and TRBJ2-1; 10 nucleotides agree with TRBD1. The CDR3 is 16 amino acids. The germline gives CDR1 WNHNN, CDR2 SYGVQD (reference sequence). Trimming removed 5 bases from V and 6 bases from J; junction bases left unmatched: 10. CDR3 sequence (DNA): TGCGCCAGCAGTCCCGCCGGGACAGGGGTGGGCAATGAGCAGTTCTTC. It translates to CASSPAGTGVGNEQFF.

The chain links TRBV7-3 to TRBJ2-7, with no clear D. The germline V gene encodes CDR1 SGHTA and CDR2 FQGTGA. The CDR3 sequence is 9 residues long. V lost 11 bases to trimming and J lost 4 bases, with 6 bases between them. The CDR3 DNA sequence: TGTGCCTCCAGATACGAGCAGTACGTC. Amino acid sequence: CASRYEQYV.

This clone was counted between two and nine times. This chain links TRBV18 with TRBJ1-1; 7 nucleotides agree with TRBD1. Trimming cost V 1 base and J 0 bases; bases outside gene matches: 5. Germline values: CDR1 KGHSH, CDR2 LQKENI. The CDR3 length is 16 residues. CDR3 sequence reads: CASSPLGTALNTEAFF. DNA for the CDR3: TGTGCCAGCTCACCACTCGGGACAGCCTTGAACACTGAAGCTTTCTTT.

This clone was seen a handful of times. This sequence joins TRBV19 and TRBJ2-3; the match to TRBD2 covers 9 bases. CDR1 and CDR2 from the germline V gene are LNHDA and SQIVND (reference sequence). After removal of 3 bases from V and 2 bases from J, the junction contained 3 bases not matched to a gene. There are 15 residues in the CDR3. The CDR3 DNA reads TGTGCCAGTAGTATGAGGGGACTAGCCACAGATACGCAGTATTTT. This gives the protein CASSMRGLATDTQYF. The full variable domain, completed using reference TRBV19 and TRBJ2-3, is DGGITQSPKYLFRKEGQNVTLSCEQNLNHDAMYWYRQDPGQGLRLIYYSQIVNDFQKGDIAEGYSVSREKKESFPLTVTSAQKNPTAFYLCASSMRGLATDTQYFGPGTRLTVL.

This clone was seen once. The chain recombines TRBV24-1 with TRBJ1-5; D is possibly TRBD1 (5 bases). The V and J ends lost 4 bases and 5 bases respectively, with 5 bases between them. Looked up from germline, CDR1 is KGHDR and CDR2 is SFDVKD. The CDR3 length is 12 residues. CDR3 residues: CATSEQDQPQHF. The CDR3 DNA sequence: TGTGCCACCAGTGAACAGGATCAGCCCCAGCATTTT.

The DNA for the CDR3 is TGTGCCAGCAGCTTACGGGACAGGTTTTCCTATGGCTACACCTTC. It translates to CASSLRDRFSYGYTF. The V and J genes are TRBV7-2 and TRBJ1-2; the match to TRBD1 covers 8 bases. Trimming removed 2 bases from V and 4 bases from J; junction bases left unmatched: 6. The germline gives CDR1 SGHTA, CDR2 FQGNSA. The CDR3 totals 15 residues.

The CDR3 nucleotides read TGTGCCAGTACCGGGGAGGCACGCGAGGGATATGGCTACACCTTC. This codes for CASTGEAREGYGYTF. The rearrangement joins TRBV19 to TRBJ1-2; no clear D. CDR1 and CDR2 from the germline V gene are LNHDA and SQIVND (reference sequence). The CDR3 covers 15 residues. The V and J ends lost 7 bases and 5 bases respectively, with 20 bases between them.

V is TRBV18 and J is TRBJ2-7; no firm D call. The germline gives CDR1 KGHSH, CDR2 LQKENI. V gave up 2 bases and J gave up 5 bases, with 10 bases separating them. This CDR3 has 13 residues. CDR3 loop: CASSPSTANEQYV. In DNA form, the CDR3 reads TGTGCCAGCTCACCAAGCACAGCCAACGAGCAGTACGTC.

Only a few counts were recorded for this clone. The chain links TRBV9 to TRBJ2-2, with 9 positions matching TRBD2. CDR1 is SGDLS and CDR2 is YYNGEE in the germline V gene. V was clipped by 0 bases and J by 2 bases; unmatched bases: 5. This CDR3 region has 17 residues. The CDR3 bases are TGTGCCAGCAGCGTAGCTAGCGGGGCGCTTAACACCGGGGAGCTGTTTTTT. This gives the protein CASSVASGALNTGELFF. Based on the CDR3 plus reference TRBV9 and TRBJ2-2, the full variable domain is DSGVTQTPKHLITATGQRVTLRCSPRSGDLSVYWYQQSLDQGLQFLIQYYNGEERAKGNILERFSAQQFPDLHSELNLSSLELGDSALYFCASSVASGALNTGELFFGEGSRLTVL.

This clone showed up just a few times. One end of the junction does not line up with germline, which may come from a read error. The chain couples TRBV30 to TRBJ2-2, with 7 bases that match TRBD1. CDR3 length equals 16 residues. Germline loops: CDR1 GTSNPN, CDR2 SVGIG (reference sequence). The CDR3 sequence is CAWSPKKTGNAGELFF. In DNA form, the CDR3 reads TGTGCCTGGAGCCCGAAAAAGACAGGGAACGCCGGGGAGCTGTTTTTT.

This rearrangement joins TRBV2 to TRBJ2-3; TRBD2 matches 14 bases. The CDR3 is 20 residues long. The trim removed 1 base at V and 0 bases at J, leaving 9 bases unmatched. From germline, CDR1 is SNHLY and CDR2 FYNNEI. The CDR3 DNA sequence: TGTGCCAGCAGTGAAGTGCCGGGACTAGCGGGAGCTGCTAGCACAGATACGCAGTATTTT. Translating it yields CASSEVPGLAGAASTDTQYF.

The chain has TRBV10-3 and TRBJ1-5; no clear D. Trimming pared 4 bases from V and 7 bases from J, leaving 11 bases between. Germline lookup yields CDR1 ENHRY and CDR2 SYGVKD. This CDR3 has 13 amino acids. This chain's CDR3 is CAISGEEKQPQHF. CDR3 sequence (DNA): TGTGCCATCAGTGGCGAGGAGAAACAGCCCCAGCATTTT.

This chain connects TRBV11-2 to TRBJ2-1, with D perhaps TRBD2 (5 bases). CDR1 SGHAT and CDR2 FQNNGV come from the germline V gene. Trimming left V 1 base short and J 6 bases short, with 7 bases between. The CDR3 runs to 13 residues. This CDR3 reads CASSLGLPNEQFF. Written as DNA, the CDR3 is TGTGCCAGCAGCTTAGGACTACCCAATGAGCAGTTCTTC.

The chain employs TRBV28 and TRBJ1-1, with TRBD1 identical over 12 bases. The V and J ends lost 5 bases and 8 bases, in that order; junction bases with no gene match: 9. The germline CDR1 and CDR2 sequences are MDHEN and SYDVKM. CDR3 length: 15 residues. The CDR3 spells CASSPGTGGRVEAFF. In nucleotides, the CDR3 is TGTGCCAGCAGTCCCGGGACAGGGGGCCGTGTGGAAGCTTTCTTT.

A single count supports this clone. The chain has TRBV6-5 and TRBJ2-5; 7 positions match TRBD2. The CDR3 loop spans 16 amino acids. Germline lookup yields CDR1 MNHEY and CDR2 SVGAGI. V shed 0 bases and J 7 bases; nucleotides not matched to a gene: 11. This CDR3 is CASSYSRGGPGSTQYF. In DNA form, the CDR3 reads TGTGCCAGCAGTTACTCGAGGGGAGGGCCAGGGTCGACCCAGTACTTC.

J is TRBJ2-5 and V is TRBV30, with 10 bases aligning to TRBD2. V lost 1 base, J lost 2 bases, and 4 bases stayed unmatched. The germline V gene encodes CDR1 GTSNPN and CDR2 SVGIG (reference sequence). The CDR3 is 15 residues long. The CDR3 is CAWSGGSGGQETQYF. The DNA of the CDR3 is TGTGCCTGGAGTGGCGGTAGCGGGGGGCAAGAGACCCAGTACTTC.

The sample holds one count of this clone. V gene TRBV2 combines with J gene TRBJ2-7, with 8 bases fitting TRBD1. With V trimmed by 6 bases and J by 0 bases, 7 bases remained unmatched. The CDR3 is 15 amino acids. Per germline, CDR1 SNHLY and CDR2 FYNNEI. The CDR3 nucleotides are TGTGCCAGCAGGCCGACAGGGGTCAGCTCCTACGAGCAGTACTTC. It codes for CASRPTGVSSYEQYF.

The CDR3 coding sequence is TGTGCCAGCAGCCAACCGGGACTAGCGGGAGGGCGAAGGAATGAGCAGTTCTTC. It codes for CASSQPGLAGGRRNEQFF. This rearrangement joins TRBV14 to TRBJ2-1, with 16 bases fitting TRBD2. V gave up 2 bases and J gave up 7 bases; unmatched junction bases: 8. Germline loops: CDR1 SGHDN, CDR2 FVKESK. This CDR3 has 18 amino acids. Based on the CDR3 plus reference TRBV14 and TRBJ2-1, the full variable domain is EAGVTQFPSHSVIEKGQTVTLRCDPISGHDNLYWYRRVMGKEIKFLLHFVKESKQDESGMPNNRFLAERTGGTYSTLKVQPAELEDSGVYFCASSQPGLAGGRRNEQFFGPGTRLTVL.

This chain joins TRBV28 and TRBJ1-5, with D maybe TRBD1 (6 bases). Trimming stripped 8 bases from V and 0 bases from J, with 11 bases between. This CDR3 contains 14 residues. Germline CDR1 and CDR2: MDHEN and SYDVKM. The DNA for the CDR3 is TGTGCCAGCCAAAGGGGGATTAGCAATCAGCCCCAGCATTTT. Its protein product is CASQRGISNQPQHF.

The table lists this clone with a few counts. The rearrangement links TRBV7-2 to TRBJ2-7, with D perhaps matching TRBD2 (5 bases). Germline lookup yields CDR1 SGHTA and CDR2 FQGNSA. The CDR3 is made up of 13 amino acids. The germline V and J ends were trimmed by 5 bases and 4 bases, with 12 bases remaining between them. The CDR3 coding sequence is TGTGCCAGCAGCAGCCGGGATTTATACGAGCAGTACTTC. This translates into CASSSRDLYEQYF.

The rearrangement links TRBV3-1 (or the pseudogene TRBV3-2) to TRBJ1-2; 10 positions agree with TRBD1. Losses at the gene ends were 6 bases for V and 5 bases for J; bases not matched to a gene: 6. CDR1 is LGHDT, CDR2 YNNKEL, per germline (reference sequence). The CDR3 has 14 amino acids. This CDR3 is CASSLDRGGYGYTF. CDR3 nucleotide sequence: TGTGCCAGCAGTCTGGACAGGGGGGGTTATGGCTACACCTTC.

The chain is built from TRBV6-5 and TRBJ2-1; TRBD2 matches 10 bases. The junction had 5 bases not matched to a gene; V was cut back by 6 bases and J by 6 bases. CDR1 is MNHEY, CDR2 SVGAGI, per germline. CDR3 size: 14 residues. The CDR3 region is CASRNSGGLNEQFF. The CDR3 coding sequence is TGTGCCAGCAGGAATAGCGGGGGGCTCAATGAGCAGTTCTTC.

A single count supports this clone. The rearrangement uses TRBV3-1 (or the pseudogene TRBV3-2) and TRBJ2-3; 9 bases agree with TRBD2. Looked up from germline, CDR1 is LGHDT and CDR2 is YNNKEL (reference sequence). The CDR3 contains 15 residues. V shed 2 bases and J 7 bases; nucleotides not matched to a gene: 7. The CDR3 loop reads CASSQKAGGRNTQYF. In DNA, the CDR3 is TGTGCCAGCAGCCAAAAGGCGGGGGGGCGAAATACGCAGTATTTT.